Following are 6 T cell receptor beta chains from one sample sequenced in a study of blood T cell repertoires in COVID-19. Produced via immunoSEQ multiplex PCR; TCRdb's table is partial and in-frame only. The data hold 140,000 or so clones, with around nine tenths observed a single time. Input material: peripheral blood. These receptors originate from a human donor in a cohort sampled during active COVID-19.

J is TRBJ2-5 and V is TRBV7-2; 7 bases align to TRBD2. The CDR3 covers 16 residues. The V segment lost 0 bases and the J segment 1 base; nucleotides outside the gene matches: 5. CDR1 and CDR2 from the germline V gene are SGHTA and FQGNSA. The CDR3 nucleotides are TGTGCCAGCAGCTTAGCGTCAGGGAGGGGCCAAGAGACCCAGTACTTC. Translation: CASSLASGRGQETQYF. Based on the CDR3 plus reference TRBV7-2 and TRBJ2-5, the full variable domain is GAGVSQSPSNKVTEKGKDVELRCDPISGHTALYWYRQSLGQGLEFLIYFQGNSAPDKSGLPSDRFSAERTGGSVSTLTIQRTQQEDSAVYLCASSLASGRGQETQYFGPGTRLLVL.

This chain connects TRBV18 to TRBJ1-5, with D possibly TRBD1 on 6 matching bases. V was pared by 9 bases and J by 1 base, with 10 bases between. This CDR3 has 13 residues. Germline-derived CDR1 and CDR2 are KGHSH and LQKENI. In nucleotides, the CDR3 is TGTGCCAGTCAGGGGAACAGCAATCAGCCCCAGCATTTT. Translated: CASQGNSNQPQHF.

The chain couples TRBV27 to TRBJ2-5, with D hard to call. The V gene's germline CDR1 is MNHEY and CDR2 SMNVEV (reference sequence). This CDR3 has 14 residues. The V end lost 0 bases, the J end lost 1 base, and 6 bases lay between the germline ends. This CDR3 reads CASSLSSAQETQYF. The CDR3, as DNA: TGTGCCAGCAGTTTATCAAGCGCCCAAGAGACCCAGTACTTC.

The rearrangement joins TRBV5-1 to TRBJ1-6; D is perhaps TRBD1 (5 bases). From germline, CDR1 is SGHRS and CDR2 YFSETQ. V was pared by 7 bases and J by 6 bases, with 11 bases between. The CDR3 runs 13 residues. CDR3 nucleotides: TGCGCCAGCGGGGCAGAAGCTAATTCACCCCTCCACTTT. Protein: CASGAEANSPLHF.

The rearrangement joins TRBV7-2 to TRBJ1-5; D may be TRBD1 (6 bases). CDR3 length: 17 residues. V lost 1 base and J lost 2, with 15 bases in between. Germline V gene data show CDR1 as SGHTA and CDR2 as FQGNSA. This chain's CDR3 is CASSLVGGRGGNQPQHF. Written as DNA, the CDR3 is TGTGCCAGCAGCTTAGTCGGGGGGCGCGGAGGCAATCAGCCCCAGCATTTT.

The chain is built from TRBV12-3 or TRBV12-4 and TRBJ2-7; tentatively, D is TRBD1 (5 bases). Trimming took off 3 bases at V and 3 bases at J, with 9 bases between the two ends. The CDR3 runs to 13 residues. The CDR3 nucleotides are TGTGCCAGCAGTTTCCGACAGAACTACGAGCAGTACTTC. Protein sequence: CASSFRQNYEQYF.